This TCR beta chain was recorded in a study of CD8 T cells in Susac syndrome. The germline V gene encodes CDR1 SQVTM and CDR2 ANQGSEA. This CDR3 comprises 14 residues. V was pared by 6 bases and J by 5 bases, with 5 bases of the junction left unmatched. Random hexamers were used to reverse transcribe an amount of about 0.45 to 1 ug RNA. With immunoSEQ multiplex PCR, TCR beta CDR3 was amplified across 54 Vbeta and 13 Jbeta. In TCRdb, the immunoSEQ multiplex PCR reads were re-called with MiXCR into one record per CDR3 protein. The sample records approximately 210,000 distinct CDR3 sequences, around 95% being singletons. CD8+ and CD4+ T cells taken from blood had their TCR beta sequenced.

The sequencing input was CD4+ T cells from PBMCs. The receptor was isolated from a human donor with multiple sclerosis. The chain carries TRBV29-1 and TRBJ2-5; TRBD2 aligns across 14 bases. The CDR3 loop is CSVAGLAGAETQYF. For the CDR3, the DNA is TGCAGCGTCGCGGGACTAGCGGGGGCTGAGACCCAGTACTTC. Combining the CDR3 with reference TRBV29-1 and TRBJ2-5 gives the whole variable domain SAVISQKPSRDICQRGTSLTIQCQVDSQVTMMFWYRQQPGQSLTLIATANQGSEATYESGFVIDKFPISRPNLTFSTLTVSNMSPEDSSIYLCSVAGLAGAETQYFGPGTRLLVL.